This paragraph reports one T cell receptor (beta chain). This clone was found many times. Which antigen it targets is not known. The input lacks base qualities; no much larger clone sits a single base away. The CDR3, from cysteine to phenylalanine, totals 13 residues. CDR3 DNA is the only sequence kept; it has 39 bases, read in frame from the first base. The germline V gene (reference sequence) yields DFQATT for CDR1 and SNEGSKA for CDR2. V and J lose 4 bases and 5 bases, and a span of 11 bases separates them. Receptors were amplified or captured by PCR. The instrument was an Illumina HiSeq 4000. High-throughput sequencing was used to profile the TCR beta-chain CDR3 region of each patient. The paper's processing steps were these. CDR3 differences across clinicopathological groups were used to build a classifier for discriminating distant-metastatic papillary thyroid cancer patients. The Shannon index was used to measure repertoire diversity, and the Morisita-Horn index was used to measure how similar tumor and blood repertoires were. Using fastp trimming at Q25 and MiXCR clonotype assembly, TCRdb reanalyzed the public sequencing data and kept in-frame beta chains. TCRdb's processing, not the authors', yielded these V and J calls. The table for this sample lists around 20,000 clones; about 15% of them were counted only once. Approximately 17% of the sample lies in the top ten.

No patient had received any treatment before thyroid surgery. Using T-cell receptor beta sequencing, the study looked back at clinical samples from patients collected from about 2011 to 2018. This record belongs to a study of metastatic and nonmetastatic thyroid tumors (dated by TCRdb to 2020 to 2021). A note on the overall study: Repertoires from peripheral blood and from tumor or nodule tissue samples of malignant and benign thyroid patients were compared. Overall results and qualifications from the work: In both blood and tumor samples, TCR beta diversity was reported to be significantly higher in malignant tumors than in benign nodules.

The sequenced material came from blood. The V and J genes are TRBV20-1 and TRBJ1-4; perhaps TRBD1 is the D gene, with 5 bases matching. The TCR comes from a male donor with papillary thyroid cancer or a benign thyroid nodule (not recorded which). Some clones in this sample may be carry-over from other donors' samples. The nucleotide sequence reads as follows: TGCAGTGCTAAGTCGGGGGTGAATGAAAAACTGTTTTTT. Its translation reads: CSAKSGVNEKLFF.